What follows are 30 T cell receptor delta chains derived from one specimen sequenced in a study of Vδ1+ human thymocytes. Study results and limitations: Highly polyclonal TRG and TRD repertoires with Gaussian CDR3 length distributions appeared in thymus.

Extracted RNA was reverse transcribed into cDNA. The CDR3 regions were amplified by multiplex PCR from V-gene primers to a constant-region primer. With CATT, TCRdb re-called clones from the multiplex PCR reads. Here the sample spans about 58,000 delta-chain clones, roughly 16% being singletons. No antigen has been identified for these receptors. Sequences were obtained from Vdelta1+ gamma-delta thymocytes from the thymus. Subset specified: FACS-sorted CD3+ TCRalphabeta- TCRVdelta1+ TCRVdelta2- thymocytes. The receptor set was obtained from a girl under three years old who had congenital heart surgery.

This clone is deemed medium-sized (0.01 to 0.1%). Other DNA sequences of this sample code for an identical CDR3. The chain combines TRDV2 with TRDJ1; 7 nucleotides match TRDD3. The germline V gene encodes CDR1 GEAIGNYY and CDR2 EKD. Germline trimming cut 1 base from V and 0 bases from J; bases unmatched to any gene: 10. CDR3 length: 17 amino acids. CDR3 amino acids: CACDTFLWGPYTDKLIF. The CDR3 DNA follows: TGTGCCTGTGACACTTTCCTCTGGGGGCCTTACACCGATAAACTCATCTTT.

This clone occurred a few times. The gene calls are TRDV1 and TRDJ1; D call uncertain. Trimming pared 4 bases from V and 4 bases from J, leaving 16 bases between. There are 15 residues in the CDR3. Germline assignment: CDR1 TSWWSYY and CDR2 QGS. Here the CDR3 DNA reads TGTGCTCTTGGGGTACCCGCACGCCGTAACGATAAACTCATCTTT. Protein: CALGVPARRNDKLIF.

The chain couples TRDV1 to TRDJ1, with a possible D match to TRDD2 (6 bases). V lost 0 bases, J lost 4 bases, and 24 bases lay in between. Germline V gene lookup returns CDR1 TSWWSYY and CDR2 QGS. The CDR3 sequence is 19 residues long. In nucleotides, the CDR3 is TGTGCTCTTGGGGAACTACACCCGCCTTCCCTACGGAGAGACGATAAACTCATCTTT. Translating gives CALGELHPPSLRRDDKLIF.

This clone turned up a few times. The chain uses TRDV3 and TRDJ1; 7 positions agree with TRDD3. Germline-derived CDR1 and CDR2 are TVYSNPD and GDNSRS (reference sequence). The CDR3 is made up of 18 amino acids. The J segment lost 6 bases and the V segment lost 4 bases, leaving 26 bases of the junction unmatched. The CDR3 nucleotides read TGTGCCTACAGGGCCTTGGATACGGACCCCCCGCGCACGTATAAACTCATCTTT. The encoded protein is CAYRALDTDPPRTYKLIF.

This clone was seen a single time. No DNA is shown, since the ends of the CDR3 on it are uncertain; the CDR3 is the one TCRdb lists. This rearrangement joins TRAV29/DV5 to TRDJ1; the table assigns TRDD3, which was not confirmed against the DNA. The CDR3 spans 25 amino acids, including both terminal residues. Germline lookup yields CDR1 NSMFDY and CDR2 ISSIKDK. The CDR3: CSVLLCRKSRGPTGGLTEYTDKLIF.

The V and J genes are TRDV1 and TRDJ1, with 10 bases lining up with TRDD3. CDR1 is TSWWSYY and CDR2 is QGS in the germline V gene. There are 20 residues in the CDR3. V gave up 0 bases and J gave up 2 bases; unmatched junction bases: 15. As DNA, the CDR3 is TGTGCTCTTGGGGAACTCAACTTACGTACTGGGGGATTAAGGACCGATAAACTCATCTTT. As protein: CALGELNLRTGGLRTDKLIF.

This clone turned up a few times. This sequence joins TRDV1 and TRDJ1; the match to TRDD3 covers 11 bases. With 3 bases clipped from V and 2 bases from J, the junction kept 17 bases outside the gene matches. Germline values: CDR1 TSWWSYY, CDR2 QGS. CDR3 length: 20 residues. DNA for the CDR3: TGTGCTCTTGGGGACGCATGGATGGTGGGGGATACGGTGGGGACCGATAAACTCATCTTT. This codes for CALGDAWMVGDTVGTDKLIF.

The rearrangement joins TRDV1 to TRDJ1; D assignment may be TRDD2 or TRDD3 (9 bases each). V was cut by 0 bases and J by 0 bases, with 50 bases left in between. The CDR3 contains 29 residues. Germline-derived CDR1 and CDR2 are TSWWSYY and QGS. The CDR3 DNA sequence: TGTGCTCTTGGGGAACTAGGGCATCAGGGTAGGCACCCTTCCTACGCCCTACTGGGGGACCCAGGGAACACCGATAAACTCATCTTT. Its protein product is CALGELGHQGRHPSYALLGDPGNTDKLIF.

This chain joins TRDV1 and TRDJ1; a possible D gene is TRDD2 (5 bases). The CDR3 covers 21 residues. V lost 6 bases, J lost 0 bases, and 32 bases lay in between. The germline V gene encodes CDR1 TSWWSYY and CDR2 QGS. CDR3 in amino acids: CALGFVCPRRDCGSYTDKLIF. The CDR3 coding sequence is TGTGCTCTTGGCTTTGTTTGTCCTAGGCGCGACTGTGGGTCGTACACCGATAAACTCATCTTT.

This chain links TRDV1 with TRDJ1; D gene uncertain. The ends were cut back, 0 bases at V and 0 bases at J, with 14 bases in the middle. This CDR3 contains 17 residues. Looked up from germline, CDR1 is TSWWSYY and CDR2 is QGS. In DNA, the CDR3 is TGTGCTCTTGGGGAACTCGCTTTCGCCATGAACACCGATAAACTCATCTTT. Translation gives CALGELAFAMNTDKLIF.

This clone was seen a handful of times. This chain links TRDV1 with TRDJ1; the match to TRDD3 covers 12 bases. V lost 0 bases to trimming and J lost 0 bases; unmatched junction nucleotides: 32. This CDR3 is 27 amino acids long. Germline CDR1 is TSWWSYY and CDR2 is QGS. The CDR3 DNA follows: TGTGCTCTTGGGGAACTAAGGGATGACCCGCTCCACTACTGGGGGATACCCCCTGCCCTGTACACCGATAAACTCATCTTT. Translating gives CALGELRDDPLHYWGIPPALYTDKLIF.

In regard to this clone: A junction end diverges from the germline sequence, so it may reflect a read error. The chain carries TRDV1 and TRDJ1; the match to TRDD3 covers 8 bases. CDR3 length equals 20 residues. Looked up from germline, CDR1 is TSWWSYY and CDR2 is QGS. The CDR3 loop reads CAVGELPRLPRYRGITKLIF. As DNA, the CDR3 is TGTGCTGTTGGGGAACTCCCCCGCCTTCCGAGATACCGGGGGATAACGAAACTCATCTTT.

This clone was picked up a small number of times. This rearrangement joins TRDV1 to TRDJ1; 12 bases match TRDD3. CDR3 size: 24 residues. V shed 2 bases, J shed 0 bases, and the junction held 25 bases outside the gene matches. The germline CDR1 and CDR2 sequences are TSWWSYY and QGS. The CDR3 loop reads CALGEEVRTVRGYWGILYTDKLIF. CDR3 sequence (DNA): TGTGCTCTTGGGGAAGAAGTAAGGACAGTCCGCGGTTACTGGGGGATACTGTACACCGATAAACTCATCTTT.

This rearrangement joins TRDV1 to TRDJ1, with 7 bases identical to TRDD3. Germline V gene sequence: CDR1 TSWWSYY, CDR2 QGS. This CDR3 comprises 20 residues. The V gene end was trimmed by 5 bases and the J gene end by 0 bases; junction bases not matched to a gene: 21. The CDR3 region has the DNA TGTGCTCTTGGGAACTTCCCTCACTGGGGCCCTGGGGTGTACACCGATAAACTCATCTTT. Translating it yields CALGNFPHWGPGVYTDKLIF.

This chain uses TRDV1 with TRDJ1; D is undetermined. CDR1 TSWWSYY and CDR2 QGS come from the germline V gene. The V and J ends lost 0 bases and 0 bases respectively, with 26 bases between them. The CDR3 is 21 residues long. The CDR3 here is CALGELLFILPDARYTDKLIF. CDR3 nucleotides: TGTGCTCTTGGGGAACTCCTTTTTATACTGCCTGACGCGCGTTACACCGATAAACTCATCTTT.

The genes are TRDV1 and TRDJ1, with TRDD3 matching over 9 bases. With 1 base clipped from V and 9 bases from J, the junction kept 15 bases outside the gene matches. The V gene's germline CDR1 is TSWWSYY and CDR2 QGS. This CDR3 has 17 residues. The DNA for the CDR3 is TGTGCTCTTGGGGAACAACGTACCCTGGGGGATGCGCTACAACTCATCTTT. Protein: CALGEQRTLGDALQLIF.

This clone was counted only a few times. V and J are TRDV1 and TRDJ1, with 9 bases aligning to TRDD3. Per the germline V gene, CDR1 is TSWWSYY and CDR2 is QGS. V dropped 3 bases and J dropped 0; count of bases not matched to a gene: 14. The CDR3 consists of 19 residues. The CDR3 DNA reads TGTGCTCTTGGGGACCTGGGGGATCAATACGCGAGGTACACCGATAAACTCATCTTT. Protein product: CALGDLGDQYARYTDKLIF.

J is TRDJ1 and V is TRDV1, with 12 bases identical to TRDD3. CDR3 length: 19 amino acids. Per the germline V gene, CDR1 is TSWWSYY and CDR2 is QGS. With V trimmed by 5 bases and J by 5 bases, 18 bases remained unmatched. In DNA, the CDR3 is TGTGCTCTTGGGCCTCCCCGCTCTACTGGGGGATACATCTTGGATAAACTCATCTTT. This codes for CALGPPRSTGGYILDKLIF.

This clone has a handful of counts. This chain connects TRDV1 to TRDJ1, with a weak D call TRDD3 (6 bases). The CDR3 totals 20 residues. Germline V gene data show CDR1 as TSWWSYY and CDR2 as QGS. V lost 6 bases and J lost 4, with 33 bases in between. Here the CDR3 DNA reads TGTGCTCTTGGCCTCCCCGGCCACCTACCGAGGGATATTCGACGCGATAAACTCATCTTT. Protein: CALGLPGHLPRDIRRDKLIF.

The chain is built from TRAV29/DV5 and TRDJ1; no definite D call. The germline V gene encodes CDR1 NSMFDY and CDR2 ISSIKDK. The CDR3 is 18 amino acids. The CDR3 is CAARFAYGIYANTDKLIF. The DNA for the CDR3 is TGTGCCGCTCGATTCGCCTATGGAATCTACGCAAACACCGATAAACTCATCTTT. The full variable domain, with the rest looked up from reference TRAV29/DV5 and TRDJ1, is DQQVKQNSPSLSVQEGRISILNCDYTNSMFDYFLWYKKYPAEGPTFLISISSIKDKNEDGRFTVFLNKSAKHLSLHIVPSQPGDSAVYFCAARFAYGIYANTDKLIFGKGTRVTVEP.

This clone has more than one count but fewer than ten. The gene calls are TRDV1 and TRDJ1; 7 positions match TRDD2. Unmatched junction bases numbered 21, after V lost 1 base and J lost 1 base. The CDR3 has 21 amino acids. Germline V gene data show CDR1 as TSWWSYY and CDR2 as QGS. The DNA of the CDR3 is TGTGCTCTTGGGGAACCAATTCCTACGAGGGATCCAACACAACTCACCGATAAACTCATCTTT. It codes for CALGEPIPTRDPTQLTDKLIF.

This rearrangement joins TRDV1 to TRDJ1, with 10 bases that match TRDD3. V shed 1 base, J shed 3 bases, and the junction held 8 bases outside the gene matches. There are 17 residues in the CDR3. Germline CDR1 and CDR2: TSWWSYY and QGS. The CDR3 is CALGERGTGGSADKLIF. The CDR3 DNA reads as TGTGCTCTTGGGGAACGGGGAACTGGGGGATCCGCCGATAAACTCATCTTT.

This clone has only a few counts. The chain combines TRDV1 with TRDJ1, with D possibly matching TRDD2 (5 bases). V was trimmed by 3 bases and J by 2 bases, leaving 13 bases between them. Germline CDR1 reads TSWWSYY; CDR2 reads QGS. CDR3 length: 15 amino acids. This CDR3 reads CALGESSPKTDKLIF. The CDR3 DNA sequence: TGTGCTCTTGGGGAGTCTTCCCCAAAGACCGATAAACTCATCTTT.

This clone has only a few counts. The chain uses TRDV1 and TRDJ1; D is ambiguous. V was trimmed by 1 base and J by 2 bases, leaving 8 bases between them. Germline CDR1 and CDR2: TSWWSYY and QGS. This CDR3 has 14 amino acids. CDR3 nucleotides: TGTGCTCTTGGGGAACGACAGGTAACCGATAAACTCATCTTT. Protein: CALGERQVTDKLIF.

This clone has only a few counts. The gene calls are TRDV1 and TRDJ1; 12 nucleotides match TRDD3. This CDR3 is 22 amino acids long. V lost 3 bases to trimming and J lost 0 bases; unmatched junction nucleotides: 20. CDR1 and CDR2 (germline): TSWWSYY, QGS. The CDR3, as DNA: TGTGCTCTTGGGGATCCACATGGCCTTCCTCTGGGGGATACGCGACACACCGATAAACTCATCTTT. This codes for CALGDPHGLPLGDTRHTDKLIF.

V is TRDV1 and J is TRDJ1, with 9 bases lining up with TRDD3. With V trimmed by 1 base and J by 0 bases, 24 bases remained unmatched. This CDR3 region has 23 residues. From germline, CDR1 is TSWWSYY and CDR2 QGS. The CDR3 DNA is TGTGCTCTTGGGGAACCTAATGATTGGGGGATATATGTGGGGCCCGTCTACACCGATAAACTCATCTTT. This codes for CALGEPNDWGIYVGPVYTDKLIF.

This clone was picked up a small number of times. V and J are TRDV1 and TRDJ1; 8 positions agree with TRDD3. J gave up 2 bases and V 0 bases, and 8 bases lay outside the gene matches. CDR3 length equals 17 residues. Germline V gene data show CDR1 as TSWWSYY and CDR2 as QGS. As DNA, the CDR3 is TGTGCTCTTGGGGAACTTAGCCGATACTGGGGGACCGATAAACTCATCTTT. Protein product: CALGELSRYWGTDKLIF.

The rearrangement uses TRDV1 and TRDJ1, with TRDD3 matching 7 bases. Germline V lookup: CDR1 TSWWSYY, CDR2 QGS. The CDR3 runs 17 residues. Unmatched junction bases numbered 16, after V lost 7 bases and J lost 2 bases. The CDR3 coding sequence is TGTGCTCTTGTTTCCCCTCTGGATACGCGGGGAACCGATAAACTCATCTTT. Its translation is CALVSPLDTRGTDKLIF.

A word on this clone: Other DNA sequences in this specimen translate into the identical CDR3. J is TRDJ1 and V is TRDV1; D might be TRDD3 (5 bases). Germline V gives CDR1 TSWWSYY, CDR2 QGS. This CDR3 comprises 15 residues. V lost 1 base and J lost 0, with 9 bases in between. DNA for the CDR3: TGTGCTCTTGGGGAACGGGGAGCTTACACCGATAAACTCATCTTT. This sequence encodes CALGERGAYTDKLIF.

This clone was observed a few times. This chain joins TRDV1 and TRDJ1, with 7 positions matching TRDD3. Germline CDR1 reads TSWWSYY; CDR2 reads QGS. The V segment lost 1 base and the J segment 8 bases; nucleotides outside the gene matches: 16. This CDR3 contains 17 residues. In DNA form, the CDR3 reads TGTGCTCTTGGGGAACAGATGGGGGAAACCGAAGGTTCCAAACTCATCTTT. This gives the protein CALGEQMGETEGSKLIF.